This T cell receptor (beta chain) was recorded in a study of CD4+ T cells in melanoma. The method was immunoSEQ multiplex PCR; TCRdb's version includes in-frame clones alone and lacks a portion of them. The sample lists around 55,000 clones, approximately 70% occurring once. Germline-derived CDR1 and CDR2 are SGHDT and YYEEEE. Between the trimmed V and J ends, which lost 3 bases and 2 bases, there was a span of 12 bases. The CDR3 sequence is 14 residues long. Points from the study as a whole: Diverse differentiation states were reported for melanoma neoantigen-specific CD4+ T cells. CD8+ T cell, macrophage and B cell function reportedly correlated with neoantigen-specific CD4+ T cells.

In this sample, this clone turned up a few times. The antigen is not known. Sequencing input: tumor tissue. The source is a human donor with melanoma. V is TRBV5-6 and J is TRBJ2-7; no firm D call. In DNA, the CDR3 is TGTGCCAGCAGCTCGGACGGAAGACCCTACGAGCAGTACTTC. Its protein product is CASSSDGRPYEQYF.